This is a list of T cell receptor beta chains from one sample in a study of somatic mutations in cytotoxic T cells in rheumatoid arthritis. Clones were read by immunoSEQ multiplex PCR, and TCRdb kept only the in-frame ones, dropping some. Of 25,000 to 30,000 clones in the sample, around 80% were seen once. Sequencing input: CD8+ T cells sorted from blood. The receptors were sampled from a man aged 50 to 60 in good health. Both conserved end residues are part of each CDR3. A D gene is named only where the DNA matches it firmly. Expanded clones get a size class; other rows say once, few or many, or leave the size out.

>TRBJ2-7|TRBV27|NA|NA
TGTGCCAGCCGATTCAGGGGAGCCTACGAGCAGTACTTC
CASRFRGAYEQYF
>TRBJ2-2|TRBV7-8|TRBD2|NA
TGTGCCAGCAGCTTATTCGTGACTAGCGGGAACGCCGGGGAGCTGTTTTTT
CASSLFVTSGNAGELFF
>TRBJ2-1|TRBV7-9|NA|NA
TGTGCCAGCAGCTTAGTCCGAGGTGAGCAGTTCTTC
CASSLVRGEQFF
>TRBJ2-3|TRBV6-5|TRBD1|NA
TGTGCCAGCAGCCCAGGGGGTATTGATACGCAGTATTTT
CASSPGGIDTQYF
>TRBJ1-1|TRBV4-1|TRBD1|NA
TGCGCCAGCAGCCGTCAGACAGGGGGGTTTGTAACTGAAGCTTTCTTT
CASSRQTGGFVTEAFF
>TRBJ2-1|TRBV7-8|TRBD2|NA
TGTGCCAGCAGCTTCTTGACTAGCGGGAGTGGTGATGAGCAGTTCTTC
CASSFLTSGSGDEQFF
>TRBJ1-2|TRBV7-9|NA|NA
TGTGCCAGCAGCCAGGGACTCGACTATGGCTACACCTTC
CASSQGLDYGYTF
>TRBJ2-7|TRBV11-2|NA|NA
TGTGCCAGCAGCTTAACCAGCCGGCTCGGGGTTCACGAGCAGTACTTC
CASSLTSRLGVHEQYF
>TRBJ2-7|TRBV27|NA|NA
TGTGCCAGCAGTTCCGGATTAGACACACTATTTAATGAGCAGTACTTC
CASSSGLDTLFNEQYF
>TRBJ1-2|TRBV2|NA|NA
TGTGCCAGCAGTGCCGTTTGGGCAGGGGACTATGGCTACACCTTC
CASSAVWAGDYGYTF
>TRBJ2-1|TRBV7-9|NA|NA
TGTGCCAGCAGCTCACAAAAAGCGAGCTCCTACAATGAGCAGTTCTTC
CASSSQKASSYNEQFF
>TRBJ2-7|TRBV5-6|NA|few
TGTGCCAGCAGCGAGGAATTCACGGTCGAGCAGTACTTC
CASSEEFTVEQYF
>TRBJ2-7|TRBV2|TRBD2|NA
TGTGCCAGCGGGAGGGCTTACGAGCAGTACTTC
CASGRAYEQYF
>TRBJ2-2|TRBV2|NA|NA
TGTGCCAGCAGTGAGGACACCGGGGAGCTGTTTTTT
CASSEDTGELFF
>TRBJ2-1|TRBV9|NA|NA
TGTGCCAGCAGCGTAGACCCCATTACTAGTAGCTCCTACAATGAGCAGTTCTTC
CASSVDPITSSSYNEQFF
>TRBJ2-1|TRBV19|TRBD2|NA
TGTGCCAGTAGTATTAGTAGCGGGAGGGCCGGTGAGCAGTTCTTC
CASSISSGRAGEQFF
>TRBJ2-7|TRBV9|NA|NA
TGTGCCAGCGGTCCCAGCGCGGGGACCTACGAGCAGTACTTC
CASGPSAGTYEQYF
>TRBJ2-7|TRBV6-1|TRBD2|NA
TGTGCCAGCAGAGAACGGACTAGCGGAGCCCCAGGCGAGTACTTC
CASRERTSGAPGEYF
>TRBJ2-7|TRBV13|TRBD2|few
TGTGCCAGCAGCCCCCGGGGGGGTTTCCACGAGCAGTACTTC
CASSPRGGFHEQYF
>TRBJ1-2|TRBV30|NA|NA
TGTGCCTGGAGTCCCATTAACCTGGACTATGGCTACACCTTC
CAWSPINLDYGYTF
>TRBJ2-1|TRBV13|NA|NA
TGTGCCAGCAGCTTAAGGTCGGGAGTGAGCGATGAGCAGTTCTTC
CASSLRSGVSDEQFF
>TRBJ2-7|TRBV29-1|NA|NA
TGCAGCGTTGGACGGAGCTACGAGCAGTACTTC
CSVGRSYEQYF
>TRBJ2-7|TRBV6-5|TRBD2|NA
TGTGCCAGCAGTTACTTTGCGGGAGACTCCTACGAGCAGTACTTC
CASSYFAGDSYEQYF
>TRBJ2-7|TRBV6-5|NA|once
TGTGCCAGCAGTTACCGGGCGGCGGGTAGCTCCTACGAGCAGTACTTC
CASSYRAAGSSYEQYF
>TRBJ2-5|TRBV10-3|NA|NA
TGTGCCATCAGTGGTGGGGCGGAGAGGCTAGAGACCCAGTACTTC
CAISGGAERLETQYF
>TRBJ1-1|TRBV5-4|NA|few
TGTGCCAGCTATAATCCCGGACAGCCGAACACTGAAGCTTTCTTT
CASYNPGQPNTEAFF
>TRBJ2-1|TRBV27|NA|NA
TGTGCCAGCAGTCCATCGTATAGCGGACACCGGAGTGAGCAGTTCTTC
CASSPSYSGHRSEQFF
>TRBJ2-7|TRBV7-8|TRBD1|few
TGTGCCAGCAGCGAGGACAGGGGATTCTACGAGCAGTACTTC
CASSEDRGFYEQYF
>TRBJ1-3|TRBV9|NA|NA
TGTGCCAGCAGCCCCCATTTAGGGGGACTCTCTGGAAACACCATATATTTT
CASSPHLGGLSGNTIYF
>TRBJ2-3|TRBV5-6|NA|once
TGTGCCAGCAGCTTCGGAACAGATACGCAGTATTTT
CASSFGTDTQYF
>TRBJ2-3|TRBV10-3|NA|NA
TGTGCCATCAGTGAGTCTCCGGGTCGAAGCACAGATACGCAGTATTTT
CAISESPGRSTDTQYF
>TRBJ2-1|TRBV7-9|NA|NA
TGTGCCAGCAGCTCTGGGCCCCGACTAGAAACTTACAATGAGCAGTTCTTC
CASSSGPRLETYNEQFF
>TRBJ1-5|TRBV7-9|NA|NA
TGTGCCAGCAGCTCATCTACAGTAATTGGCAATCAGCCCCAGCATTTT
CASSSSTVIGNQPQHF